This T cell receptor beta chain was captured in a study of radiation and T cells in renal cell carcinoma. Looking at the study overall: Nephrectomy followed 15 Gy stereotactic body radiation by 4 weeks.

Measured with immunoSEQ multiplex PCR; TCRdb has only the in-frame clones, and not every one. This repertoire shows about 140,000 clones, less than 90% found once; its top ten account for under 30%. Stated time point: baseline pretreatment blood. Treatment reported: 15 Gy SBRT to primary tumor, nephrectomy 4 weeks later. Blood was sampled at baseline, 2 weeks and 4 weeks after SBRT. This renal cell carcinoma was of the clear cell type. The CDR3 sequence is 14 residues long. Germline loops: CDR1 LNHDA, CDR2 SQIVND (reference sequence). Trimming cost V 5 bases and J 7 bases, with 15 bases left between them.

V gene TRBV19 combines with J gene TRBJ2-1, with D tentatively TRBD1 (5 bases). The source of this sequence is a woman between 50 and 59 years old with renal cell carcinoma. The input for sequencing was blood, taken from a patient whose treatment included radiotherapy and nephrectomy. CDR3 DNA sequence: TGTGCCAGTAGTCGTCCCGACAGTCTTAATGAGCAGTTCTTC. Translated, it gives CASSRPDSLNEQFF.